The rows below give T cell receptor beta chains drawn from one sample of a study of cytomegalovirus exposure and HLA in healthy donors. Generated by immunoSEQ multiplex PCR, the TCRdb table keeps only in-frame clones and is missing some. The table records roughly 150,000 clones, approximately 85% of them present only once. Sequencing was done on a sample of PBMCs. The receptors shown here come from a man aged 25-45 years in good health and CMV-seropositive. The CDR3 runs from the conserved cysteine through the conserved F or W. The D gene is left open where the match is weak. Clone sizes are given selectively: once, few, many, or a class where the clone is expanded.

TRBJ2-3 - TRBV5-5 - CASTYSNTQYF TGTGCCAGCACCTATTCTAATACGCAGTATTTT
TRBJ1-1 TRBD1 TRBV5-1 - CASSWGDRGLTEAFF TGCGCCAGCAGCTGGGGGGACAGGGGGCTAACTGAAGCTTTCTTT
TRBJ1-5 - TRBV6-1 once CASSRQTPSNQPQHF TGTGCCAGCAGTCGACAGACTCCTAGCAATCAGCCCCAGCATTTT
TRBJ1-5 - TRBV4-1 few CASSPSRDTSNQPQHF TGCGCCAGCAGCCCTTCCCGGGACACCAGCAATCAGCCCCAGCATTTT
TRBJ2-3 - TRBV5-1 - CASSLSPGSSDTQYF TGCGCCAGCAGCTTGTCGCCAGGGTCGTCGGATACGCAGTATTTT
TRBJ2-1 TRBD2 TRBV14 - CASSQDYGLGLGNEQFF TGTGCCAGCAGCCAAGACTATGGACTAGGGCTTGGCAATGAGCAGTTCTTC
TRBJ2-3 - TRBV5-1 - CASSFAGSTDTQYF TGCGCCAGCAGCTTCGCGGGGAGCACAGATACGCAGTATTTT
TRBJ1-5 TRBD1 TRBV6-5 few CASRGQLNQPQHF TGTGCCAGCAGGGGACAGCTCAATCAGCCCCAGCATTTT
TRBJ1-6 - TRBV7-3 once CASSDRGSRSPLHF TGTGCCAGCAGCGATAGGGGGAGTCGTTCACCCCTCCACTTT
TRBJ2-7 TRBD1 TRBV2 - CASSPHPGQGGSYEQYF TGTGCCAGCAGCCCCCATCCCGGACAGGGCGGCTCCTACGAGCAGTACTTC
TRBJ1-2 TRBD1 TRBV29-1 - CSVVGSGTGGGYTF TGCAGCGTTGTAGGGTCCGGGACAGGAGGGGGCTACACCTTC
TRBJ2-7 TRBD1 TRBV2 few CASRRDRGYEQYF TGTGCCAGCAGGAGGGACAGGGGCTACGAGCAGTACTTC
TRBJ2-7 - TRBV27 - CASSLEIGHSYEQYF TGTGCCAGCAGTTTGGAAATCGGACATTCCTACGAGCAGTACTTC
TRBJ1-1 - TRBV11-2 - CASSLRNTEAFF TGTGCCAGCAGCTTACGGAACACTGAAGCTTTCTTT
TRBJ1-4 - TRBV30 - CAWNSPGTKNEKLFF TGTGCCTGGAATTCTCCCGGGACAAAGAATGAAAAACTGTTTTTT
TRBJ1-5 - TRBV6-1 once CASSEPGQPQHF TGTGCCAGCAGTGAACCGGGACAGCCCCAGCATTTT
TRBJ1-2 - TRBV29-1 - CSVGRGDGYTF TGCAGCGTTGGACGTGGAGATGGCTACACCTTC
TRBJ1-1 - TRBV15 - CATSIQGNTEAFF TGTGCCACCAGCATTCAGGGGAACACTGAAGCTTTCTTT
TRBJ1-2 - TRBV10-1 - CASVTSVDGDRNGYGYTF TGCGCCAGCGTAACAAGTGTTGACGGTGATCGAAACGGGTATGGCTACACCTTC
TRBJ2-7 TRBD2 TRBV18 - CASSPLGPFSGMKNEQYF TGTGCCAGCTCCCCACTGGGGCCTTTTAGCGGGATGAAAAACGAGCAGTACTTC
TRBJ2-1 TRBD2 TRBV27 - CASSSGTSGRAYNEQFF TGTGCCAGCAGTTCGGGGACTAGCGGGAGGGCATACAATGAGCAGTTCTTC
TRBJ1-2 TRBD1 TRBV11-2 - CASSPLLQGAQNYGYTF TGTGCCAGCAGCCCTCTTCTACAGGGGGCGCAAAACTATGGCTACACCTTC
TRBJ1-2 - TRBV4-3 - CASSHQRGGSYGYTF TGCGCCAGCAGCCACCAAAGGGGGGGATCCTATGGCTACACCTTC
TRBJ1-3 - TRBV6-5 - CASSLSGGSGNTIYF TGTGCCAGCTCGCTTTCGGGTGGCTCTGGAAACACCATATATTTT
TRBJ2-1 - TRBV19 few CASSIARDNEQFF TGTGCCAGTAGTATAGCCCGGGACAATGAGCAGTTCTTC
TRBJ1-1 - TRBV18 - CASSPMRGASGTEAFF TGTGCCAGCTCACCCATGCGGGGAGCGTCGGGCACTGAAGCTTTCTTT
TRBJ2-2 - TRBV7-9 few CASSSTGNTGELFF TGTGCCAGCAGCTCGACAGGCAACACCGGGGAGCTGTTTTTT
TRBJ2-1 TRBD2 TRBV5-6 - CASSFGTSGYNEQFF TGTGCCAGCAGCTTCGGGACTAGCGGTTACAATGAGCAGTTCTTC
TRBJ2-1 TRBD1 TRBV11-3 few CASSLGGTVTAIYNEQFF TGTGCCAGCAGCTTAGGGGGGACAGTTACCGCCATATACAATGAGCAGTTCTTC
TRBJ2-2 TRBD1 TRBV6-5 - CASSYSGTGGAGELFF TGTGCCAGCAGTTACTCGGGGACAGGGGGAGCCGGGGAGCTGTTTTTT
TRBJ1-1 - TRBV4-3 - CASSPGEARTAFF TGCGCCAGCAGCCCCGGGGAAGCGAGGACAGCTTTCTTT
TRBJ2-2 TRBD2 TRBV2 - CASRSGVTAGELFF TGTGCCAGCAGAAGCGGGGTCACAGCCGGGGAGCTGTTTTTT
TRBJ2-7 - TRBV11-3 - CASTIRRAPYYEQYF TGTGCCAGCACCATTCGGAGGGCTCCGTACTACGAGCAGTACTTC
TRBJ2-1 - TRBV19 few CASSIGDLEHNEQFF TGTGCCAGTAGTATAGGTGACTTAGAGCACAATGAGCAGTTCTTC
TRBJ2-2 TRBD1 TRBV28 - CASSLFQGQRTGELFF TGTGCCAGCAGTTTATTCCAGGGACAGCGCACCGGGGAGCTGTTTTTT
TRBJ1-5 - TRBV6-6 - CASSYSNPRSNQPQHF TGTGCCAGCAGTTACTCGAACCCCAGGAGCAATCAGCCCCAGCATTTT
TRBJ2-3 TRBD2 TRBV5-6 - CASSLARASGSVTDTQYF TGTGCCAGCAGCTTGGCCAGGGCTAGCGGGAGCGTCACAGATACGCAGTATTTT
TRBJ1-2 - TRBV19 - CASSIHSNYGYTF TGTGCCAGTAGTATACACAGCAACTATGGCTACACCTTC
TRBJ1-1 - TRBV2 few CASRNSGVANTEAFF TGTGCCAGCAGGAATTCAGGGGTCGCGAACACTGAAGCTTTCTTT
TRBJ2-7 - TRBV7-9 once CSSSNSGPHEQYF TGTTCCAGCAGTAACAGTGGTCCCCACGAGCAGTACTTC
TRBJ1-3 - TRBV4-3 - CASSLQGTGNTIYF TGCGCCAGCAGCCTACAGGGAACTGGAAACACCATATATTTT
TRBJ2-3 TRBD1 TRBV27 - CASSPGQRTDTQYF TGTGCCAGCAGTCCGGGACAGCGCACAGATACGCAGTATTTT
TRBJ2-5 TRBD1 TRBV5-6 - CASSPVVVRQGVEETQYF TGTGCCAGCAGCCCCGTTGTTGTTAGACAGGGGGTGGAAGAGACCCAGTACTTC
TRBJ2-1 - TRBV4-1 - CASSQVRTKNNEQFF TGCGCCAGCAGCCAAGTCCGGACTAAAAACAATGAGCAGTTCTTC
TRBJ2-3 - TRBV6-6 - CASSYPLRDTQYF TGTGCCAGCAGTTACCCCCTCAGGGATACGCAGTATTTT
TRBJ2-5 - TRBV11-1 - CASSRRGLQETQYF TGTGCCAGCAGTAGGCGGGGCCTTCAAGAGACCCAGTACTTC
TRBJ2-5 TRBD2 TRBV2 few CASSRGLAETQYF TGTGCCAGCAGCCGGGGACTAGCAGAGACCCAGTACTTC
TRBJ2-3 TRBD2 TRBV5-4 - CASSPAGGRALDTQYF TGTGCCAGCAGTCCTGCTGGCGGGAGGGCCCTAGATACGCAGTATTTT
TRBJ2-3 TRBD2 TRBV7-2 - CASSLTLPSLAGVADTQYF TGTGCCAGCAGCTTAACCCTCCCTAGCCTAGCGGGAGTAGCAGATACGCAGTATTTT
TRBJ1-1 - TRBV14 - CASSSDRNTEAFF TGTGCCAGCAGCTCGGACAGGAACACTGAAGCTTTCTTT
TRBJ1-1 TRBD1 TRBV5-1 - CASRSGTVSTTEAFF TGCGCCAGCAGATCTGGGACAGTTAGTACAACTGAAGCTTTCTTT
TRBJ2-1 TRBD2 TRBV9 - CASSVDGRAYNEQFF TGTGCCAGCAGCGTAGACGGGAGGGCCTACAATGAGCAGTTCTTC
TRBJ1-2 TRBD1 TRBV5-1 - CASSVPGQGTDGYTF TGCGCCAGCAGCGTACCGGGACAGGGAACAGATGGCTACACCTTC
TRBJ1-2 - TRBV7-2 once CASSLRGRYGYTF TGTGCCAGCAGCTTACGCGGCCGCTATGGCTACACCTTC
TRBJ1-2 TRBD1 TRBV27 - CASSFATGEGYTF TGTGCCAGCAGTTTTGCCACAGGGGAAGGCTACACCTTC
TRBJ2-2 TRBD1 TRBV5-6 few CASSYMDRDRDRELFF TGTGCCAGCAGCTATATGGACAGGGACCGGGACCGGGAGCTGTTTTTT
TRBJ2-5 - TRBV5-1 - CASSLDPQGETQYF TGCGCCAGCAGCTTAGACCCACAGGGAGAGACCCAGTACTTC
TRBJ1-2 - TRBV29-1 - CSVSRGDGYTF TGCAGCGTTTCCAGGGGAGACGGCTACACCTTC